Below, one T cell receptor (beta chain) is given with its context. This beta chain was picked up by a library intended for alpha chains and is off target, so its count carries little meaning. The entry originates in a study of spatial heterogeneity in lung cancer. For the study at large: Within raw reads, each unique TCR and UMI combination appeared on average more than ten times.

Per germline, CDR1 SQVTM and CDR2 ANQGSEA. The CDR3 is made up of 16 amino acids. Unmatched junction bases numbered 5, after V lost 1 base and J lost 1 base. Time point specified: sample taken at primary tumor resection. Unsorted samples of tumor, nontumor lung or frozen PBMC had their whole RNA sequenced. TCRdb called the 5' RACE reads again in MiXCR, with one record for every CDR3 protein. The sample table sets out dozens of distinct CDR3 sequences. The material sequenced was normal lung tissue next to the tumor, taken at surgery. The receptor comes from a male donor with early-stage non-small cell lung cancer. The chain employs TRBV29-1 and TRBJ2-1, with 9 bases that match TRBD1. CDR3 sequence (DNA): TGCAGCGTTGAAGGGGAAGGGACAGGGTCCTACAATGAGCAGTTCTTC. Translated, it gives CSVEGEGTGSYNEQFF.